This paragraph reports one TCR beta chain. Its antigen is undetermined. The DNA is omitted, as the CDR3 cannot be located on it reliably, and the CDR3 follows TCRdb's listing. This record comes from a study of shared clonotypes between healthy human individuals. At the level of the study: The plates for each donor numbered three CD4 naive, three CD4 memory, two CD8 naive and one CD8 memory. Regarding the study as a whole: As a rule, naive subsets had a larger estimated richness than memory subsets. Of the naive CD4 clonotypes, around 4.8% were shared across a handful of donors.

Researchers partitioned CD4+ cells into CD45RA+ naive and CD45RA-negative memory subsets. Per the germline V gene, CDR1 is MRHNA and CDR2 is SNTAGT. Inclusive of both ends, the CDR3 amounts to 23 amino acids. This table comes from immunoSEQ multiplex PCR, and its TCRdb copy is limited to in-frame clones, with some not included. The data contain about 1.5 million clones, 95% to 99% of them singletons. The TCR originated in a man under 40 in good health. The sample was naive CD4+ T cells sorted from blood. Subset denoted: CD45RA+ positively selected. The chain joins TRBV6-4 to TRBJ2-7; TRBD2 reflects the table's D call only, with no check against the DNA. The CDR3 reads CASSDRGEGLRAVLRRWDYEQYF.